The clone carrying this TCR beta chain has ten or more counts. The data derive from a study of CD8 T cells in ankylosing spondylitis. TCRdb reanalysed the 5' RACE reads using MiXCR and keeps one entry per CDR3 protein. The table records 30,000 or so distinct CDR3 sequences, around 5.2% of them present only once. The V end lost 0 bases, the J end lost 4 bases, and 16 bases lay between the germline ends. Germline-derived CDR1 and CDR2 are SGDLS and YYNGEE. This CDR3 has 16 amino acids. Sequenced input: blood, either unsorted or a sorted T cell fraction (not recorded which). This chain joins TRBV9 and TRBJ1-1, with a tentative D call TRBD1 (6 bases). This clonotype was obtained from a female donor with ankylosing spondylitis or in good health (not recorded which). The CDR3 spells CASSVVSGAKATEAFF. CDR3 nucleotides: TGTGCCAGCAGCGTAGTTTCGGGGGCTAAAGCCACTGAAGCTTTCTTT.